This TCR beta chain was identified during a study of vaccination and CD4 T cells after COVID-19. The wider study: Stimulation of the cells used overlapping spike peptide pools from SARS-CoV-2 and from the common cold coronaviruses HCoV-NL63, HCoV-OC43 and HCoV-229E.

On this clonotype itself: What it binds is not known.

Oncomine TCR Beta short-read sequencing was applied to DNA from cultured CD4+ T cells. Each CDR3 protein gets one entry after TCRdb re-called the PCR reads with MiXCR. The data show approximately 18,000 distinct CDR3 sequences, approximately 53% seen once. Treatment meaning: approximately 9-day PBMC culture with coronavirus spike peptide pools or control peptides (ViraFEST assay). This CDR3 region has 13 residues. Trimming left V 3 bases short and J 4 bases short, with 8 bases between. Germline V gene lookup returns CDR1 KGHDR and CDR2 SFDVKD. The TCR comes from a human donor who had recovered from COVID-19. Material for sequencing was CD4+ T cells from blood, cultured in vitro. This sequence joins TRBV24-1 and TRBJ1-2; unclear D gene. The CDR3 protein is CATSDPGSYGYTF. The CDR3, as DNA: TGTGCCACCAGTGATCCCGGTTCCTATGGCTACACCTTC.